This entry lists 4 T cell receptor beta chains sequenced from one sample in a study of T cell responses to AZD1222 COVID-19 vaccine. TCRdb's copy holds only in-frame clones and misses some; the assay was immunoSEQ multiplex PCR. Among roughly 140,000 clones listed, 85% to 95% were seen once. The sample here was peripheral blood, taken 28 days after the second AZD1222 dose. All receptors derive from an adult who received the AZD1222 COVID-19 vaccine.

The rearrangement uses TRBV14 and TRBJ2-3; the D is unclear. This CDR3 contains 17 residues. The V and J ends lost 4 bases and 5 bases respectively, with 22 bases between them. From germline, CDR1 is SGHDN and CDR2 FVKESK. In DNA form, the CDR3 reads TGTGCCAGCAGCCTATTATCGACCGCTAAGGTCCGAGATACGCAGTATTTT. Translation gives CASSLLSTAKVRDTQYF.

V usage is TRBV30 and J usage is TRBJ1-2; 7 bases fit TRBD1. Germline trimming cut 2 bases from V and 8 bases from J; bases unmatched to any gene: 5. Per germline, CDR1 GTSNPN and CDR2 SVGIG (reference sequence). The CDR3 covers 12 residues. This CDR3 reads CAWSTQGGGYTF. The CDR3 nucleotides read TGTGCCTGGAGTACCCAGGGGGGAGGCTACACCTTC.

The rearrangement links TRBV19 to TRBJ1-2, with TRBD1 matching over 7 bases. Germline values: CDR1 LNHDA, CDR2 SQIVND (reference sequence). Losses at the gene ends were 3 bases for V and 4 bases for J; bases not matched to a gene: 5. The CDR3 spans 14 residues. Written as DNA, the CDR3 is TGTGCCAGTAGTATGCCAGACAGGGCCTATGGCTACACCTTC. Amino acids: CASSMPDRAYGYTF.

The chain carries TRBV5-6 and TRBJ2-5; 7 bases are a match to TRBD1. The V gene end was trimmed by 4 bases and the J gene end by 3 bases; junction bases not matched to a gene: 15. Per the germline V gene, CDR1 is SGHDT and CDR2 is YYEEEE. The CDR3 is 17 residues long. Written as DNA, the CDR3 is TGTGCCAGCAGCATACCCCGAGCAGACAGGGTAGAAGAGACCCAGTACTTC. Its protein is CASSIPRADRVEETQYF.